This paragraph reports one T cell receptor beta chain. What this receptor recognizes is not known. No much larger clonotype is one base removed from it; base qualities were not supplied. This sample was taken from a study of beta chain features in type 1 diabetes (dated by TCRdb to 2017 to 2018). Notes on the research overall: Patients and healthy donors did not differ in mean age, gender distribution, total cell number or subset yield. Naive and central memory subsets were obtained from all 30 or so donors, but regulatory and stem cell-like memory subsets were isolated from only 8 patients and 8 healthy donors. The study compared the TCRB repertoires of sorted circulating CD4+ T cell subsets in recently diagnosed type 1 diabetes patients with those in matched healthy donors. Across all samples, roughly 110,000,000 sorted cells were examined, and cell number per subset correlated strongly with RNA yield.

The CDR1 and CDR2 encoded by the germline V gene are SGDLS and YYNGEE. From the cysteine through the phenylalanine, the CDR3 covers 15 amino acids. Only the CDR3 part of the read is kept: 45 bases, read in frame from the first base. Trimming accounts for 0 bases at V and 2 bases at J, while the number of junction bases matched to no gene is 3. The entire isolated RNA was reverse transcribed using the High Capacity cDNA Reverse Transcription Kit, and thus expressed TCRB transcripts were sequenced. Naive, central memory and regulatory T cell samples underwent deep immunoSEQ sequencing, averaging approximately 3.5 million total reads per sample. Sorted cells were lysed in RLT buffer and RNA was extracted with DNase-treated RNeasy Micro or Mini kits, depending on cell number. To prevent cross-contamination, each cell subset was processed individually, whereas patient and healthy donor samples were processed jointly. TCRB sequences were amplified from cDNA with the immunoSEQ multiplex PCR, producing 87-bp fragments spanning the CDR3 region. Amplicons were sequenced on the Illumina HiSeq platform. From the authors' description of their analysis: PCR bias was corrected computationally using synthetic template baselines, and reads within Hamming distance 2 were collapsed, with unmergeable singletons discarded. Reads were aligned to IMGT to assign V, D and J genes, CDR3 length, and insertions or deletions at six rearrangement sites. Within each subset, clonotype counts were normalized to sorted cell number, after which true diversity and Gini coefficients were computed with the tcR R package. Repertoire sharing was quantified using the overlap coefficient calculated on TCRB nucleotide sequences. Out-of-frame TCRB sequences from naive cells were analyzed as a proxy for the pre-selection repertoire. TCRdb carries this immuneACCESS record with in-frame sequences only. Its versions omit some clonotypes, under half of them owing to an unresolved V gene in the studies checked, with the rest unexplained. The V and J calls and the clone size are those of that table, but D and trimming were determined from the DNA. The sample yields around 250,000 clones; roughly an eighth were counted once. Roughly 0.028% of the sample belongs to the ten largest clones.

Each donor gave one peripheral blood draw, averaging approximately 110 mL, which was collected into heparinised tubes. A BD FACSAria II was used to sort naive, central memory, regulatory and stem cell-like memory CD4+ T cells with a panel that included CD45RO, CCR7, CD25, CD127, CD95 and CD27. Purity was above 95% for every sorted population. PBMCs were separated immediately by Lymphoprep density gradient centrifugation and were stained directly, without being cultured. So that batch effects would be minimized, each experiment stained and sorted samples in pairs, pairing one healthy donor with one patient. Findings and caveats that apply to the study as a whole: Naive, central memory and regulatory TCRB repertoires appeared to be more similar among patients than among healthy donors. Because cDNA rather than genomic DNA was sequenced, highly expressing activated cells could have been over-represented, although no difference in activation and CD3 levels was found between groups. Shorter templates might have been favored by PCR, but patient and control samples were amplified and corrected together, so both groups would have been affected equally by any skew. HLA sub-analyses involved small numbers of individuals, so any influence of HLA type on TCRB rearrangement remained unresolved. A moderate but significant shortening of TCRB CDR3 length was observed in type 1 diabetes patients in all four CD4+ subsets. At VDJ recombination sites, type 1 diabetes patients had fewer insertions and more deleted nucleotides, which implies abnormalities in thymic rearrangement.

The chain couples TRBV9 to TRBJ2-5; 8 bases in between match TRBD2. This clonotype was obtained from a woman in her thirties or forties in good health. Material: naive CD4+ T cells from blood. This sample's cell subset or site label indicates: true naive CD4+ T cells. This receptor has the CDR3 CASSVAVAGQETQYF. The DNA sequence is as follows: TGTGCCAGCAGCGTAGCCGTAGCGGGGCAAGAGACCCAGTACTTC.